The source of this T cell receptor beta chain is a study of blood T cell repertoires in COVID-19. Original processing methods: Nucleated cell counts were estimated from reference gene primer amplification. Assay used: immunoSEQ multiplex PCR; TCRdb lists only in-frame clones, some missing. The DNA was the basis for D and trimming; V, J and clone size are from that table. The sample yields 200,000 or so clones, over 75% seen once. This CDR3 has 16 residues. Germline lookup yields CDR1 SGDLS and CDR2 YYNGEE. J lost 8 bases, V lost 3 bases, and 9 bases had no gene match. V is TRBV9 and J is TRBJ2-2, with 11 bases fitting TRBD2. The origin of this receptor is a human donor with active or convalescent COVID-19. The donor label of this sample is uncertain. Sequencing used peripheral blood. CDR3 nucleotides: TGTGCCAGCAGCGAGTCTAGCGGGAGGTCTAGGGGGGAGCTGTTTTTT. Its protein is CASSESSGRSRGELFF.